This TCR beta chain was retrieved from a study of blood T cell repertoires in COVID-19. Study-level background: The origin of the acute and convalescent COVID-19 samples was the United States, Italy and Spain. From T cells, B-cell-depleted T cells, or PBMCs came the material, which was cDNA or gDNA.

The CDR3 runs to 15 residues. The V and J ends lost 5 bases and 5 bases, in that order; junction bases with no gene match: 8. The germline gives CDR1 SGHRS, CDR2 YFSETQ. Per the original methods: Using reference gene primer amplification, nucleated cell counts were estimated. TCRdb's copy holds only in-frame clones and misses some; the assay was immunoSEQ multiplex PCR. The V and J calls and the clone size are those of that table, but D and trimming were determined from the DNA. The data show 35,000 to 45,000 clones, about 88% seen once. This TCR was sampled from a human donor in a cohort sampled during active COVID-19. The rearrangement uses TRBV5-1 and TRBJ2-3; 10 nucleotides match TRBD2. Sequences were obtained from peripheral blood. The CDR3 sequence: CASRRAGGPGDTQYF. CDR3 bases: TGCGCCAGCAGGAGAGCGGGGGGGCCTGGAGATACGCAGTATTTT.